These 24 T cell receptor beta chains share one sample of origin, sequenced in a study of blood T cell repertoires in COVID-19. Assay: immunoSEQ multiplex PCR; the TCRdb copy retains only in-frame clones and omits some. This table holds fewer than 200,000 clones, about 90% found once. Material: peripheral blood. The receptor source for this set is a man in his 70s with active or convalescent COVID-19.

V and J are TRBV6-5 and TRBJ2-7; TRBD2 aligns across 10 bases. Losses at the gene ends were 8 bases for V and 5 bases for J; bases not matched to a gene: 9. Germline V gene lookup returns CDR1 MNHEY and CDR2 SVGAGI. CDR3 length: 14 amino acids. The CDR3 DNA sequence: TGTGCCAGCGGGTCTAGCGGGAGCCTGAACGAGCAGTACTTC. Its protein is CASGSSGSLNEQYF.

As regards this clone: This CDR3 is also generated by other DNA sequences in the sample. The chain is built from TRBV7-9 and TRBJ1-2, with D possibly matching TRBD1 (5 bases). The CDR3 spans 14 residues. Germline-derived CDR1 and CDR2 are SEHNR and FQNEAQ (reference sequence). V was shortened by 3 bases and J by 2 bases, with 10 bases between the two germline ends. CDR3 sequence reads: CASSLGQGNYGYTF. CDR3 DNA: TGTGCCAGCAGCTTGGGGCAGGGCAACTATGGCTACACCTTC.

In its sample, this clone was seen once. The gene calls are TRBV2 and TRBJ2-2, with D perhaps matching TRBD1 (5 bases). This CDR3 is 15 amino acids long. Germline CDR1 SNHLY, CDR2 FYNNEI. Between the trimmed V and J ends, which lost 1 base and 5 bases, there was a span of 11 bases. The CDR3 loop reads CASSEVRAGTGELFF. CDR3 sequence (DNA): TGTGCCAGCAGTGAAGTCAGGGCCGGGACCGGGGAGCTGTTTTTT.

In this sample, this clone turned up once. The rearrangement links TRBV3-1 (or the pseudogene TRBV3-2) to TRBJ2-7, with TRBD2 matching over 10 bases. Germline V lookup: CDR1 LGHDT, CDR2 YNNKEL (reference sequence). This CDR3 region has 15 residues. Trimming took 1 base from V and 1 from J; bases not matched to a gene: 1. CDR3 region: CASSQGTSGSYEQYF. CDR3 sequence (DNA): TGTGCCAGCAGCCAAGGGACTAGCGGTTCCTACGAGCAGTACTTC.

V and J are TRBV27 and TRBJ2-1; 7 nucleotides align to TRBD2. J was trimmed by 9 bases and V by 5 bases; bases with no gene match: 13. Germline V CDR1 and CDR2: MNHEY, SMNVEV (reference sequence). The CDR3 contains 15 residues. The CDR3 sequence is CASSRTRSFIGEQFF. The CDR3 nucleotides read TGTGCCAGCAGTCGGACTAGGAGCTTTATCGGTGAGCAGTTCTTC.

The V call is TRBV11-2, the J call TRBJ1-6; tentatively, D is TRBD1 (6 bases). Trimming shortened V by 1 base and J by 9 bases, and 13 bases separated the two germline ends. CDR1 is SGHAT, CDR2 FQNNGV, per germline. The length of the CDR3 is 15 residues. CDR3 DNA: TGTGCCAGCAGCTTAGCCCGTAAAGGGGGTTCACCCCTCCACTTT. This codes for CASSLARKGGSPLHF.

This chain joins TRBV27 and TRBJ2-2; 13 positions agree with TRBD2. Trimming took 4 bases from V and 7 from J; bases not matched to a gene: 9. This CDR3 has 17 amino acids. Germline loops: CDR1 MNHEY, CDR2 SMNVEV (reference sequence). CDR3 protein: CASSSRTSGSWGGELFF. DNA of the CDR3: TGTGCCAGCAGTTCTCGGACTAGCGGGAGTTGGGGCGGGGAGCTGTTTTTT.

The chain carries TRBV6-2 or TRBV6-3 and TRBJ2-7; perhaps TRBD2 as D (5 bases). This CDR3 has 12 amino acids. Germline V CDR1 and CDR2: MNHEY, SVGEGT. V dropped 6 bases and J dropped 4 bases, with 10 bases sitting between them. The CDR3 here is CASSQRVYEQYF. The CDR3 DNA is TGTGCCAGCAGCCAGAGGGTTTACGAGCAGTACTTC.

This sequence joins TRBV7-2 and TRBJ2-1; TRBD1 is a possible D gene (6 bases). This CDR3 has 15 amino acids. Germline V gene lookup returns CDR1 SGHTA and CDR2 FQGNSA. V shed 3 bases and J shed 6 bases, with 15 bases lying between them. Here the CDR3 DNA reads TGTGCCAGCAGCTTGTACTGGGACACCCTCAATGAGCAGTTCTTC. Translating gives CASSLYWDTLNEQFF.

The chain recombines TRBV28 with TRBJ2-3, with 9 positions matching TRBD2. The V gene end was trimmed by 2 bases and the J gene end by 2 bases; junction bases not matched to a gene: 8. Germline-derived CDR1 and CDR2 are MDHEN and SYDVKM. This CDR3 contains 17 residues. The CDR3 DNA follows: TGTGCCAGCAGTTTAAACCTAGCGGGGAGTTACACAGATACGCAGTATTTT. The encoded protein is CASSLNLAGSYTDTQYF.

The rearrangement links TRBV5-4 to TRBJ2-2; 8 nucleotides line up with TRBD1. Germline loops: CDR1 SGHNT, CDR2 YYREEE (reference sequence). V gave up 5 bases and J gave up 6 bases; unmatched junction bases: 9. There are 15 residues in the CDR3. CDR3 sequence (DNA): TGTGCCAGCAGTGTTGTGACAGGGGCCGCCGGGGAGCTGTTTTTT. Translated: CASSVVTGAAGELFF.

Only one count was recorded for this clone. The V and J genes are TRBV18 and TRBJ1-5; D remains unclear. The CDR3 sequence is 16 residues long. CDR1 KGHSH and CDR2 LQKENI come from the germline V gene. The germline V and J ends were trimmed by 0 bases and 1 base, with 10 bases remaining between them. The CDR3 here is CASSPPSPGSNQPQHF. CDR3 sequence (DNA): TGTGCCAGCTCACCACCGTCTCCGGGGAGCAATCAGCCCCAGCATTTT.

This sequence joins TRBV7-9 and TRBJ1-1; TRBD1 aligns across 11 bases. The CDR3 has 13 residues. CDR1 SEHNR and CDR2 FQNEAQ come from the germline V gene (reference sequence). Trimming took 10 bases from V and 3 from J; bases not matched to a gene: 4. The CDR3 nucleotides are TGTGCCACCGCGGGACAGGGGGACACTGAAGCTTTCTTT. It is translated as CATAGQGDTEAFF.

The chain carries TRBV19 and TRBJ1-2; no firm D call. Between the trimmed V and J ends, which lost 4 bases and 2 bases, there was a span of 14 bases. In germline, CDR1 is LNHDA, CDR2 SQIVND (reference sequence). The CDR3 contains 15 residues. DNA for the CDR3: TGTGCCAGTAGTACCACGACGACGGGGAACTATGGCTACACCTTC. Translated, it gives CASSTTTTGNYGYTF.

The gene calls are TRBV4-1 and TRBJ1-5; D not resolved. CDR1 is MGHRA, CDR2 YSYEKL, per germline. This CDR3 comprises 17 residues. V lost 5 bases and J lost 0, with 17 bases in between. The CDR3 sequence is CASSFGVQFDSNQPQHF. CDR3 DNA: TGCGCCAGCAGCTTTGGTGTCCAGTTCGATAGCAATCAGCCCCAGCATTTT.

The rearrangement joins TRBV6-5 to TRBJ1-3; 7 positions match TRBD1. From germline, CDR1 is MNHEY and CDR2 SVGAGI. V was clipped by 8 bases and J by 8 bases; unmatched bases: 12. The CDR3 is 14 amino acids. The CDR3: CASAWDRTQDTIYF. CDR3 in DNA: TGTGCCAGCGCGTGGGACAGAACTCAAGACACCATATATTTT.

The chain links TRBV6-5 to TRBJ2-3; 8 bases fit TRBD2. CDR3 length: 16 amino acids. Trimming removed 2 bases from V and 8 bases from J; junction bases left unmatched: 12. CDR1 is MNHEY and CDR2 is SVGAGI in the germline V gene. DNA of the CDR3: TGTGCCAGCAGTTACAGTCCAGCGGGAGAGGAGGGTACGCAGTATTTT. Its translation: CASSYSPAGEEGTQYF.

CDR3 protein: CASRRSGENTEAFF. The CDR3 DNA follows: TGTGCCAGCCGAAGGTCAGGGGAGAACACTGAAGCTTTCTTT. J is TRBJ1-1 and V is TRBV5-4; perhaps TRBD1 as D (6 bases). Per germline, CDR1 SGHNT and CDR2 YYREEE (reference sequence). The CDR3 length is 14 residues. With 7 bases removed from V and 1 base from J, the gap between germline ends came to 14 bases.

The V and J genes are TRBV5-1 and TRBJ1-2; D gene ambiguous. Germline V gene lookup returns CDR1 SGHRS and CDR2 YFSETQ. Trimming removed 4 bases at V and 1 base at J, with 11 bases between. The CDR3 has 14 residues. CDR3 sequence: CASSPTRGNYGYTF. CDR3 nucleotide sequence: TGCGCCAGCAGCCCGACCCGAGGTAACTATGGCTACACCTTC.

As DNA, the CDR3 is TGTGCCAGCAGTTTATTCCCGTCCGGTAGCAATCAGCCCCAGCATTTT. This codes for CASSLFPSGSNQPQHF. This sequence joins TRBV27 and TRBJ1-5; D unresolved. Looked up from germline, CDR1 is MNHEY and CDR2 is SMNVEV (reference sequence). The V end was cut by 1 base, the J end by 0 bases, with 10 bases between. The CDR3 has 16 amino acids.

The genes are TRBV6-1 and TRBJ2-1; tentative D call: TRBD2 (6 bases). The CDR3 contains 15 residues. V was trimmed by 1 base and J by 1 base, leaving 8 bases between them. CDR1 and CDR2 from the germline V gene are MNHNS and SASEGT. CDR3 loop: CASSEDAGSYNEQFF. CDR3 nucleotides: TGTGCCAGCAGTGAAGACGCGGGATCCTACAATGAGCAGTTCTTC.

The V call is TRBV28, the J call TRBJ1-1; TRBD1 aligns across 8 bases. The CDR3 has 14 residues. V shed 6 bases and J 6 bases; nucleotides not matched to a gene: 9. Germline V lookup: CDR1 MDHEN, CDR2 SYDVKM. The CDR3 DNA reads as TGTGCCAGCAGGGAATGGACAGGGCGGTCTGAAGCTTTCTTT. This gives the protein CASREWTGRSEAFF.

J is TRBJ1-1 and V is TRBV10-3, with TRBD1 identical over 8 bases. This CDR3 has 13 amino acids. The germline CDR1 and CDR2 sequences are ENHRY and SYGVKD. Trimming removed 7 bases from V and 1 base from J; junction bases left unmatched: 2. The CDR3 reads CAIKGQENTEAFF. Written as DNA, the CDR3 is TGTGCCATCAAGGGACAGGAGAACACTGAAGCTTTCTTT.

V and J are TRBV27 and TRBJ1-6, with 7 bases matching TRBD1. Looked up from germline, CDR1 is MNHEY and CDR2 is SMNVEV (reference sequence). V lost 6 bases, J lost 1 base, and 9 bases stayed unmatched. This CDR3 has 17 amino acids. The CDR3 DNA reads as TGTGCCAGCAGCAGGGGGTCCCCGTCGTCCTATAATTCACCCCTCCACTTT. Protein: CASSRGSPSSYNSPLHF.